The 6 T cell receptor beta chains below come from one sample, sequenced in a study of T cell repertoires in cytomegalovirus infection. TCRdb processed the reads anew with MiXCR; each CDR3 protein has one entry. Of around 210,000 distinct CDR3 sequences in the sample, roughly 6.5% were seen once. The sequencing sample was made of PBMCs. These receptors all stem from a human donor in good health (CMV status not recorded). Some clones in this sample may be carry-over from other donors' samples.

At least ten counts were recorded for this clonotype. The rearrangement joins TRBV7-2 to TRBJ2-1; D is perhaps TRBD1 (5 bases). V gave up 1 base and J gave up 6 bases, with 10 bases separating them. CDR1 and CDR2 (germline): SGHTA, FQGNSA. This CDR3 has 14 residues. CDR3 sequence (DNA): TGTGCCAGCAGCTTAGTGGCAGGGCCCAATGAGCAGTTCTTC. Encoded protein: CASSLVAGPNEQFF.

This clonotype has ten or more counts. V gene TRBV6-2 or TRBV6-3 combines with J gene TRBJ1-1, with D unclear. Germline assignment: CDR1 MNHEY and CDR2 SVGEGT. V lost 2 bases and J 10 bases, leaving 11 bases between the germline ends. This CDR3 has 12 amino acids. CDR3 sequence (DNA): TGTGCCAGCAGTTACCCGGAAAGGTCAGCTTTCTTT. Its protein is CASSYPERSAFF.

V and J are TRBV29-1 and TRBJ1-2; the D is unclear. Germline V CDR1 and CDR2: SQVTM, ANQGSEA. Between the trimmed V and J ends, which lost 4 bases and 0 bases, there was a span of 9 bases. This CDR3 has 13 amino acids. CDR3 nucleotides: TGCAGCGTTGCCTCATTTGCTAACTATGGCTACACCTTC. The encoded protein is CSVASFANYGYTF.

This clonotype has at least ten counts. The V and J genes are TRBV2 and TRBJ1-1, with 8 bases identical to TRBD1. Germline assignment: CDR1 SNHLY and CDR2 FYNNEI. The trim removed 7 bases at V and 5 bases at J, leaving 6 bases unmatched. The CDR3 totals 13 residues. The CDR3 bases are TGTGCCAGCACCAGACAGGGGAAGACTGAAGCTTTCTTT. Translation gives CASTRQGKTEAFF.

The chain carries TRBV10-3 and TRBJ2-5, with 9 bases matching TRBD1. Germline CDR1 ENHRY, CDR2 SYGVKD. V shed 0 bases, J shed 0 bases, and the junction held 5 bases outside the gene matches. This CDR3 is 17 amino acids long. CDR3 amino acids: CAISESLTGGYQETQYF. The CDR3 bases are TGTGCCATCAGTGAGTCGCTGACAGGGGGGTACCAAGAGACCCAGTACTTC.

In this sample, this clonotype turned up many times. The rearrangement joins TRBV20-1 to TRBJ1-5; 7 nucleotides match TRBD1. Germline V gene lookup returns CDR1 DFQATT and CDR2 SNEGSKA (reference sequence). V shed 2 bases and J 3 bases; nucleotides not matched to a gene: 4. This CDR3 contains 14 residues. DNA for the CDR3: TGCAGTGCTAGACCCGACAGGGCCAATCAGCCCCAGCATTTT. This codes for CSARPDRANQPQHF.